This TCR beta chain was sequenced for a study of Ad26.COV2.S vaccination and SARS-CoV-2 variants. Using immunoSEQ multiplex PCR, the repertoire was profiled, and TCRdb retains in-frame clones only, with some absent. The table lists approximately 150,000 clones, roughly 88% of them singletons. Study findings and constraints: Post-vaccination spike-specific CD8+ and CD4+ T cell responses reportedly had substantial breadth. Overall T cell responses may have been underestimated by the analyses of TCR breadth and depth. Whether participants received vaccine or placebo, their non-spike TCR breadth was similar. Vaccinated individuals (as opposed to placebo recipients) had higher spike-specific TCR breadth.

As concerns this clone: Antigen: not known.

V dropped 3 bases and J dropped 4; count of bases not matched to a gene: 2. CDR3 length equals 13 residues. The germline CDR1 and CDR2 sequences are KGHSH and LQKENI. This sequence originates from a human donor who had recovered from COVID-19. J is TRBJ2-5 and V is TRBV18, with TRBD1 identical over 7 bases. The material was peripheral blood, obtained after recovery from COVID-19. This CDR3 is CASSPGTVETQYF. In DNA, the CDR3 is TGTGCCAGCTCACCCGGGACAGTAGAGACCCAGTACTTC. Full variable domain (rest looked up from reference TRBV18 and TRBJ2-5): NAGVMQNPRHLVRRRGQEARLRCSPMKGHSHVYWYRQLPEEGLKFMVYLQKENIIDESGMPKERFSAEFPKEGPSILRIQQVVRGDSAAYFCASSPGTVETQYFGPGTRLLVL.